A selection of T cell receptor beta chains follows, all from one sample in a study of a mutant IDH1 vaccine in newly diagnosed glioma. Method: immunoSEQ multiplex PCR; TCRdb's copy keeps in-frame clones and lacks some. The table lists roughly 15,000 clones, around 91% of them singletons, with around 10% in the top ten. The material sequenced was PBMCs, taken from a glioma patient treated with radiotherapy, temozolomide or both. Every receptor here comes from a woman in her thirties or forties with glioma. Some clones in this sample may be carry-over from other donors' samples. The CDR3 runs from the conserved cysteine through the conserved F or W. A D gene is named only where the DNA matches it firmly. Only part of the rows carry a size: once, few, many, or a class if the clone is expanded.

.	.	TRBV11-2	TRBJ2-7	TGTGCCAGCAGCTTAGATCCGAGCTCCTACGAGCAGTACTTC	CASSLDPSSYEQYF
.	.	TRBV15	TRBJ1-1	TGTGCCACCAGCAGAGATGAACAGTCTGAAGCTTTCTTT	CATSRDEQSEAFF
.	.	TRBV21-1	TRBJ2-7	TGTGCCAGCAGGAAAAGGGCGGGAGAGAGCTCCTACGAGCAGTACTTC	CASRKRAGESSYEQYF
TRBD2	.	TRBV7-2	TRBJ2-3	TGTGCCAGCAGTCTTCTAGCGGGAGGGGCGCAGGGTACGCAGTATTTT	CASSLLAGGAQGTQYF
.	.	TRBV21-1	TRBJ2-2	TGTGCCAGCAGCACGTACCGACAGGGGGCGAACACCGGGGAGCTGTTTTTT	CASSTYRQGANTGELFF
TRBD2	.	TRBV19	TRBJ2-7	TGTGCCAGTAGTATTTCTAGCGGGAGCATTTACGAGCAGTACTTC	CASSISSGSIYEQYF
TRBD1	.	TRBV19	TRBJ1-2	TGTGCCAGTAGTATAGTAGGGACAGGGTACGACTATGGCTACACCTTC	CASSIVGTGYDYGYTF
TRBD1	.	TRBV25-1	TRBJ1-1	TGTGCCAGCAGTGGTGACAGGGGGCGGAACACTGAAGCTTTCTTT	CASSGDRGRNTEAFF
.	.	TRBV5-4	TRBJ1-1	TGTGCCAGCAGCTTGGATTTGAGGGGCGCAAGGGGGAACACTGAAGCTTTCTTT	CASSLDLRGARGNTEAFF
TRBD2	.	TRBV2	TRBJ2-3	TGTGCCAGCAGTGAGGGGAGCGGGGGGCTGAATACGCAGTATTTT	CASSEGSGGLNTQYF
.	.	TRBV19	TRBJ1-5	TGTGCCACCGATACCGGGACACAGTATCAGCCCCAGCATTTT	CATDTGTQYQPQHF
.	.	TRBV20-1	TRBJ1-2	TGCAGTGCTAGAGCAGGGAATGGCTACACCTTC	CSARAGNGYTF
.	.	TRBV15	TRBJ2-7	TGTGCCACCAGCAGAGATAGAGGTTACAGTTTCTACGAGCAGTACTTC	CATSRDRGYSFYEQYF
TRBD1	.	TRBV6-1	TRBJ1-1	TGTGCCAGTCTGTTTGCCGGGACAGTGAACACTGAAGCTTTCTTT	CASLFAGTVNTEAFF
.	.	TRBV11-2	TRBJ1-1	TGTGCCAGCAGCTTAGCGAGGAACACTGAAGCTTTCTTT	CASSLARNTEAFF
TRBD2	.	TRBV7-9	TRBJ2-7	TGTGCCAGCAGCGCACCAGCAGCGGGAGTCACCTACGAGCAGTACTTC	CASSAPAAGVTYEQYF
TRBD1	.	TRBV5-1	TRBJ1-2	TGCGCCAGCAGCTTGGTGACAGGGGGCGATGGCTACACCTTC	CASSLVTGGDGYTF
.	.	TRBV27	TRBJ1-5	TGTGCCAGCAGTTCCCGACACCTGGATCAGCCCCAGCATTTT	CASSSRHLDQPQHF
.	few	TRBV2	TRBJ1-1	TGTGCCAGCAGCTTTGGAGGGGCTGAAGCTTTCTTT	CASSFGGAEAFF
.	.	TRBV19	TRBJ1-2	TGTGCCAGTAGTATCCGTTATGGCTACACCTTC	CASSIRYGYTF
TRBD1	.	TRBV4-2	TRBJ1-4	TGTGCCAGCAGCCAAGTCTCCCGGGACAGTGGGGAAAAACTGTTTTTT	CASSQVSRDSGEKLFF
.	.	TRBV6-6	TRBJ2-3	TGTGCCAGCAGTCCTCCGACAGAGAGCACAGATACGCAGTATTTT	CASSPPTESTDTQYF
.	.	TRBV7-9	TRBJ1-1	TGTGCCAGCAGCTCTCTCCGGACAGTAATGAACACTGAAGCTTTCTTT	CASSSLRTVMNTEAFF
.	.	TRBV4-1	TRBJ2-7	TGCGCCAGCAGCCCAAGAGGGTCCCTGGGCTCCTACGAGCAGTACTTC	CASSPRGSLGSYEQYF
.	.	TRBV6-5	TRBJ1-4	TGTGCCAGCAGTTACGGCAAGGGGTCAACTAATGAAAAACTGTTTTTT	CASSYGKGSTNEKLFF
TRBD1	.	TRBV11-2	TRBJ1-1	TGTGCCAGCAGCTTAGCGGTGACAGGGTGGACTGAAGCTTTCTTT	CASSLAVTGWTEAFF
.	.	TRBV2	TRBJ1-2	TGTGCCAGCACCACAAGGTCGGGCGGCAGCTACACCTTC	CASTTRSGGSYTF
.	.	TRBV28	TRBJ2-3	TGTGCCAGCAGTCCTCGCACAGATACGCAGTATTTT	CASSPRTDTQYF
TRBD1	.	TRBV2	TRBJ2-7	TGTGCCAGCTCTGGACAGGTGGGGTACGAGCAGTACTTC	CASSGQVGYEQYF
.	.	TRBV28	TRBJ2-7	TGTGCCAGCAGCCCACACACCCCGGGAACCACCTACGAGCAGTACTTC	CASSPHTPGTTYEQYF
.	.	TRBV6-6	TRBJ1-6	TGTGCCAGCAGTCCCCGGGGGGGCGAGTCACCCCTCCACTTT	CASSPRGGESPLHF
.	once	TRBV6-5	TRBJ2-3	TGTGCCAGGAGGGGGGGCCCCCAGAGCACAGATACGCAGTATTTT	CARRGGPQSTDTQYF
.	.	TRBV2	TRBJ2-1	TGTGCCAGCAGTGAACCTAGGGGCTACAATGAGCAGTTCTTC	CASSEPRGYNEQFF